The subject of this entry is one T cell receptor (beta chain). This clonotype was counted ten times or more. What this receptor recognizes is not known. No much larger clone exists at a distance of one base, and base qualities are not known. The sample belongs to a study of neurological immune-mediated disorders (dated by TCRdb to between 2018 and 2021). Context from the whole study: Among the roughly 35 multiple sclerosis patients, approximately 31 had relapsing-remitting MS and 3 had secondary progressive MS. The study compared peripheral blood TCR-beta repertoires of HTLV-I-associated myelopathy (HAM/TSP) patients, multiple sclerosis patients and healthy controls using UMI-based sequencing. Longitudinal samples, technical triplicates and paired sorted CD4+ and CD8+ T-cell subsets, alongside PBMC samples, were included among the roughly 96 TCR-beta libraries. The cohort was made up of 68 subjects, consisting of about 14 HAM/TSP patients, around 35 multiple sclerosis patients and around 20 healthy controls. Summary of the overall study and its limitations: No identical CDR3 amino acid sequences were shared among expanded clones across subjects, suggesting private TCR-beta repertoires in all groups. The MS cluster showed no association with clinical or MRI features, and the authors stated that larger cohorts are needed. Repertoires from 18 of 34 MS patients were grouped by phylogenetic analysis into a cluster of related CDR3 sequences, suggesting a possible repertoire-level signature. TCR clonal expansion was greatest in HAM/TSP patients and smallest in MS patients, who ranked below even healthy controls.

To synthesize cDNA, template-switch 5'RACE was performed with a primer carrying a 10-nucleotide random unique molecular identifier so that each TCR transcript was tagged. Each sequencing run produced over 160 million TCR-beta sequences covering 15-18 subjects. The RNeasy kit was used to extract total RNA. Using the KAPA Real-time Library Amplification kit, TCR-beta VDJ regions were amplified with primers for the TCR constant region and the 5'RACE anchor. A first PCR added sample indexes and Illumina adaptors, after which a second PCR increased the library yield. After Ampure bead purification, the TCR product of roughly 650 bp was size-selected on a 2% E-gel SizeSelection system. Before pooling, library quality was checked on a Bioanalyzer, concentration was measured with Qubit, and libraries were quantified with the Kapa Library Quantification kit. Libraries were sequenced paired-end 2 x 150 bp on an Illumina HiSeq 2500. To increase sequence diversity, about 23-32% phiX was spiked into each library pool. As for how the authors treated the data: Quality-filtered reads were processed with the UMI-based MiGEC pipeline, which removed over 75% of raw TCR sequences during error correction. IMGT germline references were used for aligning VDJ genes, and each clonotype was defined as a unique CDR3 amino acid sequence together with its V-J genes. Clonal expansion, Shannon diversity, and CDR3 relatedness (CalcPairwiseDistances, ClusterSamples) were evaluated with VDJtools, and phylogenetic trees were built with CLCbio workbench. Clones with at least 8 unique UMIs were defined as expanded, with this threshold being based on coefficient-of-variation modelling across technical triplicates. TCRdb cleaned the public reads at Q25 with fastp, built clones with MiXCR and kept in-frame beta chains. CDR3 protein duplicates are merged, each entry listing the most common genes and DNA. For this entry, the V and J calls and clone size follow TCRdb and not the study's own pipeline. The sample table lists about 58,000 distinct CDR3 sequences, over 2% of them with a count of one. The ten largest clonotypes hold 3% of the sample.

For the unsorted PBMC libraries, 2 million PBMCs were stored in RNAlater at -80 degrees C until RNA extraction and were used to generate the libraries. The multiple sclerosis patients were enrolled in a US clinical protocol that evaluated disease progression with magnetic resonance imaging. Peripheral blood was subjected to Ficoll-Hypaque density gradient centrifugation to isolate PBMCs, which were then cryopreserved in liquid nitrogen. V is pared back by 0 bases and J by 7 bases, with 10 bases lying between the germline termini. CDR1 and CDR2 (LGHNA, YNFKEQ) derive from the germline V gene. The CDR3, from cysteine to phenylalanine, totals 15 residues. The retained sequence is limited to the CDR3, 45 bases, with the frame set at the first base.

The chain joins TRBV4-2 to TRBJ1-6; the D region possibly corresponds to TRBD1 (5 bases align). This clonotype originated in a man aged 45-60 years with multiple sclerosis. The material sequenced was PBMCs. The sequence in DNA is TGTGCCAGCAGCCAAGAATCCGGGGGGAATTCACCCCTCCACTTT. Protein translation: CASSQESGGNSPLHF.